The rows below give T cell receptor beta chains drawn from one sample of a study of T-cell reconstitution after alpha-beta-depleted transplantation in children. TCRdb passed the PCR reads through MiXCR, listing each CDR3 protein once. The sample shows a few hundred thousand distinct CDR3 sequences, roughly a quarter of them seen only once. Sequenced here: PBMCs, mostly from graft donor cells, sampled 360 days after TCRalphabeta/CD19-depleted stem cell transplant. These receptors were obtained from a female patient between 2 and 15 years old who had a stem cell transplant for congenital amegakaryocytic thrombocytopenia, so the T cells may come from the graft donor. The CDR3 runs from the conserved cysteine through the conserved F or W. A D gene is named only where the DNA matches it firmly. A clone size is listed for some rows: how often the clone was seen (once, few, many), or a class if it is expanded.

few	TRBV5-1	TRBD1	TRBJ2-3	CASSLIGQGRGDTQYF	TGCGCCAGCAGCTTGATCGGACAGGGAAGAGGAGATACGCAGTATTTT
few	TRBV7-2	NA	TRBJ2-2	CASSPRWELFF	TGTGCCAGCAGCCCCCGTTGGGAGCTGTTTTTT
NA	TRBV27	NA	TRBJ1-5	CASSTTPGQPQHF	TGTGCCAGCAGTACTACCCCGGGGCAGCCCCAGCATTTT
few	TRBV5-1	NA	TRBJ1-1	CASSTDTEAFF	TGCGCCAGCAGCACGGACACTGAAGCTTTCTTT
few	TRBV27	NA	TRBJ2-4	CASSFVGGGDIQYF	TGTGCCAGCAGTTTTGTAGGGGGTGGGGACATTCAGTACTTC
NA	TRBV5-5	TRBD2	TRBJ2-6	CASSSGLPGANVLTF	TGTGCCAGCAGCTCGGGACTACCCGGGGCCAACGTCCTGACTTTC
once	TRBV3-1	TRBD2	TRBJ2-7	CASCQLAGGIHEQYF	TGTGCCAGCTGCCAATTAGCGGGGGGGATCCACGAGCAGTACTTC
NA	TRBV2	NA	TRBJ2-3	CASSAILATDTQYF	TGTGCCAGCAGTGCGATTCTAGCAACAGATACGCAGTATTTT
few	TRBV20-1	TRBD2	TRBJ2-4	CSARVRLAGPKNIQYF	TGCAGTGCTAGAGTCAGACTAGCGGGGCCCAAAAACATTCAGTACTTC
NA	TRBV6-2/TRBV6-3	NA	TRBJ2-3	CASSYKWIDTQYF	TGTGCCAGCAGTTACAAGTGGATAGATACGCAGTATTTT
NA	TRBV5-6	NA	TRBJ2-2	CASSLGFHGELFF	TGTGCCAGCAGCTTAGGGTTTCACGGGGAGCTGTTTTTT
NA	TRBV30	NA	TRBJ1-5	CAWSVVGLNQPQHF	TGTGCCTGGAGTGTAGTGGGGCTAAATCAGCCCCAGCATTTT
few	TRBV2	TRBD2	TRBJ2-3	CASSEWASGTRTDTQYF	TGTGCCAGCAGTGAATGGGCTAGCGGAACTCGCACAGATACGCAGTATTTT
NA	TRBV7-8	TRBD1	TRBJ1-5	CASSPFRGVDNQPQHF	TGTGCCAGCAGCCCTTTCAGGGGGGTGGACAATCAGCCCCAGCATTTT
NA	TRBV3-1	TRBD2	TRBJ2-7	CASSLDPRGGTYEQYF	TGTGCCAGCAGCCTCGACCCAAGGGGAGGGACCTACGAGCAGTACTTC
NA	TRBV10-3	TRBD2	TRBJ2-7	CAISGGGSYEQYF	TGTGCCATCAGTGGGGGAGGGTCCTACGAGCAGTACTTC
few	TRBV3-1	NA	TRBJ2-7	CASSQVEGSEQYF	TGTGCCAGCAGCCAAGTGGAAGGAAGCGAGCAGTACTTC
few	TRBV20-1	NA	TRBJ1-2	CSARRPPANYGYTF	TGCAGTGCTAGACGGCCCCCAGCTAACTATGGCTACACCTTC
many	TRBV2	NA	TRBJ2-3	CASSISGTPYPDTQYF	TGTGCCAGCAGTATAAGCGGGACACCGTACCCAGATACGCAGTATTTT
many	TRBV5-1	TRBD1	TRBJ1-1	CASSAPGQGANEAFF	TGCGCCAGCAGCGCCCCGGGACAGGGGGCTAATGAAGCTTTCTTT
NA	TRBV11-2	NA	TRBJ2-6	CASSPYPSSGANVLTF	TGTGCCAGCAGCCCCTATCCAAGCTCTGGGGCCAACGTCCTGACTTTC
NA	TRBV12-3/TRBV12-4	NA	TRBJ1-1	CASSLKTEVFF	TGTGCCAGCAGCCTGAAAACTGAAGTTTTCTTT
NA	TRBV27	NA	TRBJ2-2	CASSRGGSAGELFF	TGTGCCAGCAGCCGAGGGGGATCGGCCGGGGAGCTGTTTTTT
NA	TRBV18	NA	TRBJ1-1	CASSLQQEGTEAFF	TGTGCCAGCTCACTCCAACAGGAAGGGACTGAAGCTTTCTTT
few	TRBV2	TRBD1	TRBJ2-5	CASGQGFQETQYF	TGTGCCAGCGGACAGGGTTTCCAAGAGACCCAGTACTTC
NA	TRBV19	NA	TRBJ2-5	CASSIMGYREETQYF	TGTGCCAGTAGTATAATGGGATACAGGGAAGAGACCCAGTACTTC
few	TRBV20-1	NA	TRBJ2-1	CSARGAEISMSYNEQFF	TGCAGTGCTAGAGGAGCCGAAATAAGTATGTCCTACAATGAGCAGTTCTTC
few	TRBV12-3/TRBV12-4	TRBD1	TRBJ1-2	CASSLSRGHGYTF	TGTGCCAGCAGTTTAAGCAGGGGGCACGGCTACACCTTC
few	TRBV4-3	NA	TRBJ2-7	CASSQDLGYEQYF	TGCGCCAGCAGCCAAGATCTGGGGTACGAGCAGTACTTC
many	TRBV12-3/TRBV12-4	NA	TRBJ1-1	CASSFTRGCTEAFF	TGTGCCAGCAGTTTCACCAGGGGTTGCACTGAAGCTTTCTTT
NA	TRBV12-3/TRBV12-4	NA	TRBJ2-5	CASSGSARTETQYF	TGTGCCAGCAGTGGCTCCGCACGGACAGAGACCCAGTACTTC
few	TRBV20-1	NA	TRBJ1-4	CSARAQRDGLSEKLFF	TGCAGTGCTAGAGCACAACGGGACGGCTTAAGCGAAAAACTGTTTTTT
many	TRBV20-1	NA	TRBJ2-1	CSARDSTYNEQFF	TGCAGTGCTAGAGATTCAACGTACAATGAGCAGTTCTTC
few	TRBV20-1	NA	TRBJ2-3	CSARQTRGWSDTQYF	TGCAGTGCTAGACAAACGAGGGGCTGGAGCGATACGCAGTATTTT
NA	TRBV6-5	TRBD1	TRBJ2-1	CASRTGTGTYNEQFF	TGTGCCAGCAGGACCGGGACAGGCACCTACAATGAGCAGTTCTTC
NA	TRBV28	NA	TRBJ2-7	CASSLSRGFPYEQYF	TGTGCCAGCAGTTTAAGCCGGGGATTCCCCTACGAGCAGTACTTC
NA	TRBV20-1	NA	TRBJ1-2	CSARREAGGYTF	TGCAGTGCCCGACGGGAGGCGGGAGGCTACACCTTC
NA	TRBV30	NA	TRBJ2-3	CAWSFGYSTDTQYF	TGTGCCTGGAGTTTTGGGTATAGCACAGATACGCAGTATTTT
NA	TRBV30	NA	TRBJ2-1	CAGEGGWGMGQFF	TGTGCCGGCGAGGGGGGTTGGGGAATGGGGCAGTTCTTC
few	TRBV6-5	NA	TRBJ1-6	CASSLSMPNSPLHF	TGTGCCAGCAGTTTAAGTATGCCTAATTCACCCCTCCACTTT
NA	TRBV24-1	NA	TRBJ2-5	CATSRVAEDRETQYF	TGTGCCACCAGCCGTGTGGCAGAAGACAGAGAGACCCAGTACTTC
few	TRBV6-1	NA	TRBJ2-5	CASSEYLMGPETQYF	TGTGCCAGCAGTGAATACCTGATGGGGCCAGAGACCCAGTACTTC
NA	TRBV6-5	NA	TRBJ2-5	CASRRPDETQYF	TGTGCCAGCAGGCGACCAGACGAGACCCAGTACTTC
NA	TRBV7-9	TRBD1	TRBJ2-2	CASSPGQFYTGELFF	TGTGCCAGCAGCCCGGGACAGTTCTACACCGGGGAGCTGTTTTTT
NA	TRBV6-6	TRBD1	TRBJ2-1	CASSPGTGKFF	TGTGCCAGCAGCCCTGGGACAGGGAAGTTCTTC